The clone carrying this TCR beta chain has only one observation. This CDR3 contains 15 residues. V shed 1 base and J 6 bases; nucleotides not matched to a gene: 4. Germline V gene lookup returns CDR1 SGHAT and CDR2 FQNNGV. The data were taken from a study of T cell changes during pregnancy in multiple sclerosis. Sequencing used immunoSEQ multiplex PCR; TCRdb keeps in-frame clones, though not all of them. The sample yields tens of thousands of clones, roughly 90% seen once. The TCR sequence derives from a female donor with multiple sclerosis, enrolled in a pregnancy study. The genes are TRBV11-2 and TRBJ1-1; 11 nucleotides align to TRBD1. Sequenced here: CD8+ T cells from peripheral blood mononuclear cells, sampled before pregnancy. The CDR3 coding sequence is TGTGCCAGCAGCTTAGTCGGACAGGGGGCTTCTGAAGCTTTCTTT. Translating it yields CASSLVGQGASEAFF.